Shown below are 30 T cell receptor beta chains from a single sample sequenced in a study of blood T cell repertoires in COVID-19. Measured with immunoSEQ multiplex PCR; TCRdb has only the in-frame clones, and not every one. Of approximately 310,000 clones in the sample, 87% are singletons; the top ten hold approximately 8.1%. The material sequenced was peripheral blood. The receptor source for this set is a woman in her forties or fifties who had recovered from COVID-19.

J is TRBJ2-3 and V is TRBV7-9; 7 bases are shared with TRBD1. With 5 bases clipped from V and 1 base from J, the junction kept 9 bases outside the gene matches. Germline values: CDR1 SEHNR, CDR2 FQNEAQ (reference sequence). The CDR3 sequence is 16 residues long. The CDR3 coding sequence is TGTGCCAGCAGCCTAGGGGGCGGTATGCGCACAGATACGCAGTATTTT. This gives the protein CASSLGGGMRTDTQYF.

The chain employs TRBV7-2 and TRBJ1-6, with D uncertain. Germline V CDR1 and CDR2: SGHTA, FQGNSA. The CDR3 has 12 amino acids. V was cut by 2 bases and J by 10 bases, with 6 bases left in between. CDR3 coding DNA: TGTGCCAGCAGCTTACCAGGCTCACCCCTCCACTTT. Protein sequence: CASSLPGSPLHF.

The gene calls are TRBV5-6 and TRBJ1-2, with 7 bases aligning to TRBD1. CDR1 and CDR2 (germline): SGHDT, YYEEEE. After removal of 4 bases from V and 4 bases from J, the junction contained 4 bases not matched to a gene. The CDR3 totals 13 residues. The CDR3 coding sequence is TGTGCCAGCAGCCCGGGACAGCCCTATGGCTACACCTTC. It encodes CASSPGQPYGYTF.

The chain has TRBV9 and TRBJ2-3, with TRBD1 matching 7 bases. The trim removed 0 bases at V and 6 bases at J, leaving 4 bases unmatched. Germline-derived CDR1 and CDR2 are SGDLS and YYNGEE. CDR3 length equals 14 residues. CDR3 loop: CASSVANRGDTQYF. The CDR3 bases are TGTGCCAGCAGCGTAGCTAACAGGGGCGATACGCAGTATTTT.

This clone was found many times. V gene TRBV4-3 combines with J gene TRBJ2-3; the match to TRBD2 covers 13 bases. The CDR3 has 18 amino acids. Looked up from germline, CDR1 is LGHNA and CDR2 is YSLEER. V lost 0 bases and J lost 1; bases outside the gene matches: 4. The DNA for the CDR3 is TGCGCCAGCAGCCAAGAAGGGACTAGCGGGATTGGCACAGATACGCAGTATTTT. Encoded protein: CASSQEGTSGIGTDTQYF.

The gene calls are TRBV6-5 and TRBJ1-4; D is undetermined. Per germline, CDR1 MNHEY and CDR2 SVGAGI. Trimming stripped 6 bases from V and 3 bases from J, with 8 bases between. The CDR3 totals 13 residues. The DNA for the CDR3 is TGTGCCAGCAGGAGAATACCTAATGAAAAACTGTTTTTT. Amino acid sequence: CASRRIPNEKLFF.

The chain combines TRBV2 with TRBJ2-7, with 16 bases fitting TRBD2. Germline CDR1 is SNHLY and CDR2 is FYNNEI. The CDR3 spans 16 residues. J lost 2 bases, V lost 6 bases, and 4 bases had no gene match. The CDR3 nucleotides read TGTGCCAGCAGGGCGGGACTAGCGGGAGGGGCCTACGAGCAGTACTTC. This gives the protein CASRAGLAGGAYEQYF.

The chain recombines TRBV6-6 with TRBJ1-3, with D unresolved. Trimming took 2 bases from V and 8 from J, leaving 10 bases between them. The CDR3 is 13 residues long. Germline V CDR1 and CDR2: MNHNY, SVGAGI (reference sequence). This chain's CDR3 is CASSYVARDTIYF. CDR3 in DNA: TGTGCCAGCAGTTACGTAGCACGAGACACCATATATTTT.

Worth noting for this clone: This CDR3 is also generated by other DNA sequences in the sample. This chain joins TRBV5-1 and TRBJ1-1; 7 bases map to TRBD1. This CDR3 contains 14 residues. The trim removed 1 base at V and 4 bases at J, leaving 4 bases unmatched. The germline V gene encodes CDR1 SGHRS and CDR2 YFSETQ. The CDR3, as DNA: TGCGCCAGCAGCTTGTACAGGGGAGGCACTGAAGCTTTCTTT. Amino acids: CASSLYRGGTEAFF.

The gene calls are TRBV13 and TRBJ1-3; D might be TRBD1 (5 bases). V was shortened by 3 bases and J by 0 bases, with 9 bases between the two germline ends. CDR1 is PRHDT and CDR2 is FYEKMQ in the germline V gene (reference sequence). This CDR3 comprises 15 residues. CDR3 bases: TGTGCCAGCAGCTTCAGGGTCTCCTCTGGAAACACCATATATTTT. Protein product: CASSFRVSSGNTIYF.

The chain employs TRBV5-6 and TRBJ2-3; 8 positions agree with TRBD1. V shed 2 bases and J 6 bases; nucleotides not matched to a gene: 11. Germline V gene lookup returns CDR1 SGHDT and CDR2 YYEEEE. CDR3 length: 16 amino acids. Here the CDR3 reads CASSFRGTGGWDTQYF. As DNA, the CDR3 is TGTGCCAGCAGCTTTAGAGGCACAGGGGGGTGGGATACGCAGTATTTT.

The V call is TRBV19, the J call TRBJ2-7; D not resolved. V was clipped by 1 base and J by 6 bases, with 16 bases between them. The CDR3 contains 15 residues. Germline V gene data show CDR1 as LNHDA and CDR2 as SQIVND (reference sequence). The CDR3, as DNA: TGTGCCAGTAGTATAGCAGTCGGGTCTTCTGGCGAGCAGTACTTC. This translates into CASSIAVGSSGEQYF.

CDR3 coding DNA: TGTGCCAGCAGTTCCGGACAGAGAAGCTCGAACACTGAAGCTTTCTTT. Its translation: CASSSGQRSSNTEAFF. The rearrangement links TRBV28 to TRBJ1-1, with a tentative D call TRBD1 (6 bases). The germline V and J ends were trimmed by 4 bases and 1 base, with 16 bases remaining between them. CDR3 length: 16 amino acids. Germline V gene sequence: CDR1 MDHEN, CDR2 SYDVKM.

This clone was seen a handful of times. The chain carries TRBV6-1 and TRBJ1-1; D is perhaps TRBD1 (5 bases). V dropped 1 base and J dropped 9 bases, with 6 bases sitting between them. Germline CDR1 is MNHNS and CDR2 is SASEGT. The length of the CDR3 is 11 residues. CDR3 sequence reads: CASSEGGQAFF. The CDR3 region has the DNA TGTGCCAGCAGTGAAGGGGGCCAAGCTTTCTTT.

V and J are TRBV9 and TRBJ2-3; 8 nucleotides line up with TRBD2. This CDR3 has 17 amino acids. With 4 bases clipped from V and 4 bases from J, the junction kept 14 bases outside the gene matches. The V gene's germline CDR1 is SGDLS and CDR2 YYNGEE. The CDR3 DNA follows: TGTGCCAGCAGCCCCCTCAGTAGAGGACTAGCTTCAGATACGCAGTATTTT. It encodes CASSPLSRGLASDTQYF.

Here the CDR3 reads CASSIVSQETQYF. The CDR3 DNA sequence: TGTGCCAGCAGCATAGTGAGCCAAGAGACCCAGTACTTC. The chain joins TRBV28 to TRBJ2-5; D call uncertain. Between the trimmed V and J ends, which lost 6 bases and 1 base, there was a span of 9 bases. CDR3 length: 13 amino acids. Germline lookup yields CDR1 MDHEN and CDR2 SYDVKM.

The gene calls are TRBV24-1 and TRBJ2-2; D might be TRBD2 (6 bases). The CDR3 has 13 residues. V was cut by 11 bases and J by 2 bases, with 11 bases left in between. In germline, CDR1 is KGHDR, CDR2 SFDVKD. The CDR3 DNA follows: TGTGCCATAGGAGGGGAAAACACCGGGGAGCTGTTTTTT. This codes for CAIGGENTGELFF.

The chain is built from TRBV11-2 and TRBJ2-3; the D gene is possibly TRBD1 (6 bases). Deletions cut 0 bases from V and 1 base from J, with 14 bases between. The germline gives CDR1 SGHAT, CDR2 FQNNGV. The CDR3 is made up of 17 amino acids. CDR3 in amino acids: CASSLDVQGAGTDTQYF. The CDR3 DNA follows: TGTGCCAGCAGCTTAGACGTACAGGGAGCGGGCACAGATACGCAGTATTTT.

This clone was seen a single time. The chain recombines TRBV15 with TRBJ2-3; 8 bases agree with TRBD2. Trimming removed 5 bases from V and 6 bases from J; junction bases left unmatched: 22. The length of the CDR3 is 19 residues. The germline V gene has CDR1 LNHNV and CDR2 YYDKDF (reference sequence). CDR3 in amino acids: CATSPHHLLTSVTLDTQYF. CDR3 sequence (DNA): TGTGCCACCAGCCCACACCATCTATTGACTAGCGTGACGTTGGATACGCAGTATTTT.

In nucleotides, the CDR3 is TGTGCCAGCAGCCAAAACACAGGGGTGGCAGATACGCAGTATTTT. This translates into CASSQNTGVADTQYF. V and J are TRBV3-1 (or the pseudogene TRBV3-2) and TRBJ2-3; TRBD1 aligns across 7 bases. Per the germline V gene, CDR1 is LGHDT and CDR2 is YNNKEL (reference sequence). The CDR3 length is 15 residues. With 2 bases clipped from V and 4 bases from J, the junction kept 6 bases outside the gene matches.

The chain couples TRBV6-5 to TRBJ2-7; 7 nucleotides agree with TRBD1. Germline loops: CDR1 MNHEY, CDR2 SVGAGI. V lost 2 bases and J lost 0; bases outside the gene matches: 4. The CDR3 sequence is 15 residues long. CDR3 loop: CASSYQGGGSYEQYF. In nucleotides, the CDR3 is TGTGCCAGCAGTTACCAAGGGGGCGGCTCCTACGAGCAGTACTTC.

The rearrangement joins TRBV7-2 to TRBJ2-7, with unresolved D. The CDR3 runs 12 residues. CDR1 is SGHTA and CDR2 is FQGNSA in the germline V gene. The ends were cut back, 0 bases at V and 6 bases at J, with 6 bases in the middle. CDR3 coding DNA: TGTGCCAGCAGCTTAGCGATCGGCGAGCAGTACTTC. As protein: CASSLAIGEQYF.

V and J are TRBV7-9 and TRBJ2-7; a possible D gene is TRBD1 (7 bases). This CDR3 is 13 amino acids long. The V gene lost 5 bases and the J gene lost 6 bases, with 14 bases spanning the gap. Germline CDR1 reads SEHNR; CDR2 reads FQNEAQ (reference sequence). The CDR3 nucleotides are TGTGCCAGCAGCACCAGACAGGGAGGCGAGCAGTACTTC. Protein product: CASSTRQGGEQYF.

This rearrangement joins TRBV7-9 to TRBJ2-1, with D perhaps TRBD1 (6 bases). The V and J ends lost 5 bases and 8 bases respectively, with 19 bases between them. The CDR3 is made up of 15 amino acids. From germline, CDR1 is SEHNR and CDR2 FQNEAQ (reference sequence). CDR3 protein: CASSPTGSLKDEQFF. CDR3 DNA sequence: TGTGCCAGCAGCCCGACAGGAAGTCTCAAAGATGAGCAGTTCTTC. Full variable domain (outside the CDR3, taken from reference TRBV7-9 and TRBJ2-1): DTGVSQNPRHKITKRGQNVTFRCDPISEHNRLYWYRQTLGQGPEFLTYFQNEAQLEKSRLLSDRFSAERPKGSFSTLEIQRTEQGDSAMYLCASSPTGSLKDEQFFGPGTRLTVL.

The rearrangement uses TRBV4-3 and TRBJ2-7, with TRBD2 matching over 8 bases. The CDR3 has 15 amino acids. V shed 6 bases and J 0 bases; nucleotides not matched to a gene: 7. The germline gives CDR1 LGHNA, CDR2 YSLEER. CDR3 in DNA: TGCGCCAGCAGTCATGGGGCGGGAGGCTCCTACGAGCAGTACTTC. Translated: CASSHGAGGSYEQYF.

This chain links TRBV6-2 or TRBV6-3 with TRBJ2-7; 8 bases align to TRBD1. Germline loops: CDR1 MNHEY, CDR2 SVGEGT. The CDR3 is 17 amino acids. V gave up 0 bases and J gave up 0 bases; unmatched junction bases: 7. The DNA of the CDR3 is TGTGCCAGCAGTTACTCTGTTGGCAGGGGGCGCTCCTACGAGCAGTACTTC. It translates to CASSYSVGRGRSYEQYF.

This chain joins TRBV10-2 and TRBJ2-7, with D possibly TRBD1 on 5 matching bases. The CDR3 is 12 residues long. V gave up 5 bases and J gave up 4 bases, with 9 bases separating them. The germline gives CDR1 WSHSY, CDR2 SAAADI. CDR3 residues: CASSPDSYEQYF. The CDR3 DNA sequence: TGCGCCAGCAGTCCAGACAGTTACGAGCAGTACTTC.

This sequence joins TRBV5-6 and TRBJ1-1; D not certain. The length of the CDR3 is 13 residues. Germline CDR1 is SGHDT and CDR2 is YYEEEE. V dropped 4 bases and J dropped 0 bases, with 7 bases sitting between them. The DNA of the CDR3 is TGTGCCAGCAGCCCCGGGATGAACACTGAAGCTTTCTTT. Protein product: CASSPGMNTEAFF.

The chain joins TRBV9 to TRBJ2-3, with D possibly matching TRBD2 (6 bases). Trimming removed 0 bases at V and 8 bases at J, with 22 bases between. Germline V lookup: CDR1 SGDLS, CDR2 YYNGEE. The CDR3 is made up of 17 amino acids. The CDR3 region is CASSVESKGGQRGTQYF. In DNA form, the CDR3 reads TGTGCCAGCAGCGTAGAAAGTAAGGGAGGCCAGAGGGGTACGCAGTATTTT.

The chain uses TRBV19 and TRBJ1-2; tentatively, D is TRBD1 (6 bases). The V end lost 6 bases, the J end lost 4 bases, and 15 bases lay between the germline ends. The CDR3 length is 14 residues. CDR1 is LNHDA, CDR2 SQIVND, per germline (reference sequence). In DNA, the CDR3 is TGTGCCAGTAGCCCACTCGGACAGAGCTATGGCTACACCTTC. It translates to CASSPLGQSYGYTF.